The next 27 T cell receptor beta chains were all read from a single sample in a study of response to subunit inactivated influenza vaccine. TCRdb reprocessed the RT-PCR reads via MiXCR and lists one record per CDR3 protein. The repertoire has approximately 310,000 distinct CDR3 sequences, less than 25% of them found once; the top ten carry about 9.4%. The source material was PBMCs from blood, sampled about 20 months after vaccination. Receptor source: a man aged 45 to 70 who received an inactivated influenza vaccine.

The chain combines TRBV28 with TRBJ1-2; no reliable D call. The V gene lost 3 bases and the J gene lost 7 bases, with 6 bases spanning the gap. The CDR3 spans 11 residues. The germline gives CDR1 MDHEN, CDR2 SYDVKM. CDR3 sequence reads: CASSLGFGYTF. The CDR3 bases are TGTGCCAGCAGTTTGGGGTTTGGCTACACCTTC.

This clonotype was seen a few times. CDR3: CASSQTRLAGTDTQYF. DNA for the CDR3: TGTGCCAGCAGCCAAACAAGACTAGCGGGGACAGATACGCAGTATTTT. The rearrangement links TRBV7-3 to TRBJ2-3; TRBD2 matches at 11 bases. Germline CDR1 is SGHTA and CDR2 is FQGTGA. J lost 3 bases, V lost 5 bases, and 7 bases had no gene match. This CDR3 has 16 amino acids.

This clonotype was seen a handful of times. The J gene is TRBJ2-2, the V gene TRBV7-6; possibly TRBD2 for D (5 bases). Trimming removed 4 bases from V and 5 bases from J, with 14 bases in between. Per the germline V gene, CDR1 is SGHVS and CDR2 is FNYEAQ. CDR3 length: 15 amino acids. The CDR3 sequence: CASSSMAGTTGELFF. DNA of the CDR3: TGTGCCAGCAGCTCCATGGCGGGTACTACCGGGGAGCTGTTTTTT.

This clonotype was counted a few times. V usage is TRBV30 and J usage is TRBJ1-2; 8 nucleotides align to TRBD1. With 1 base clipped from V and 4 bases from J, the junction kept 8 bases outside the gene matches. The CDR3 is 15 amino acids. Per germline, CDR1 GTSNPN and CDR2 SVGIG (reference sequence). The CDR3: CAWSGPGQGVYGYTF. CDR3 nucleotides: TGTGCCTGGAGTGGGCCCGGACAGGGTGTCTATGGCTACACCTTC.

This clonotype came up once. V gene TRBV5-6 combines with J gene TRBJ2-5, with TRBD2 matching over 10 bases. Germline-derived CDR1 and CDR2 are SGHDT and YYEEEE. Unmatched junction bases numbered 6, after V lost 4 bases and J lost 0 bases. The CDR3 totals 16 residues. The CDR3 protein is CASSMVLAGYQETQYF. In DNA, the CDR3 is TGTGCCAGCAGCATGGTACTAGCGGGGTACCAAGAGACCCAGTACTTC. Combining the CDR3 with reference TRBV5-6 and TRBJ2-5 gives the whole variable domain DAGVTQSPTHLIKTRGQQVTLRCSPKSGHDTVSWYQQALGQGPQFIFQYYEEEERQRGNFPDRFSGHQFPNYSSELNVNALLLGDSALYLCASSMVLAGYQETQYFGPGTRLLVL.

This clonotype was found a few times. J is TRBJ1-5 and V is TRBV5-1; 7 bases are shared with TRBD1. Unmatched junction bases numbered 4, after V lost 0 bases and J lost 7 bases. The V gene's germline CDR1 is SGHRS and CDR2 YFSETQ. CDR3 size: 14 residues. The CDR3 is CASSLDQGGQPQHF. The CDR3 DNA reads as TGCGCCAGCAGCTTGGATCAGGGGGGCCAGCCCCAGCATTTT.

The chain joins TRBV10-3 to TRBJ2-7; D may correspond to TRBD1 or TRBD2 (5 bases each). The V gene's germline CDR1 is ENHRY and CDR2 SYGVKD. CDR3 length equals 14 residues. V lost 6 bases, J lost 0 bases, and 12 bases lay in between. The CDR3 loop reads CAISATGRSYEQYF. CDR3 coding DNA: TGTGCCATCAGCGCTACGGGACGCTCCTACGAGCAGTACTTC.

J is TRBJ2-7 and V is TRBV28; 9 bases match TRBD2. V lost 2 bases, J lost 5 bases, and 7 bases stayed unmatched. Per the germline V gene, CDR1 is MDHEN and CDR2 is SYDVKM. This CDR3 has 15 residues. The CDR3 sequence is CASSLGGSGSDEQYF. DNA of the CDR3: TGTGCCAGCAGTTTAGGGGGTAGCGGGAGCGACGAGCAGTACTTC.

This clonotype has a handful of counts. The V call is TRBV18, the J call TRBJ2-4; TRBD1 might be the D (6 bases). CDR1 and CDR2 from the germline V gene are KGHSH and LQKENI. Trimming cost V 0 bases and J 8 bases, with 14 bases left between them. The CDR3 is 15 amino acids. The CDR3 reads CASSPPGAGVDIQYF. The CDR3 coding sequence is TGTGCCAGCTCACCACCTGGTGCAGGGGTGGACATTCAGTACTTC.

The V and J genes are TRBV21-1 and TRBJ2-2; the table's D call TRBD1 went unverified against the DNA. TRBV21-1 is listed as a pseudogene. The CDR3 contains 18 residues. CDR3 nucleotide sequence: TGTGCCAGCAGCAAAGCGAGTGGAAACAGGAGGAACACCGGGGAGCTGTTTTTT. Its translation: CASSKASGNRRNTGELFF.

This clonotype was picked up many times. The chain employs TRBV6-6 and TRBJ2-7; D call uncertain. The ends were cut back, 0 bases at V and 2 bases at J, with 2 bases in the middle. This CDR3 region has 12 residues. Germline V gene lookup returns CDR1 MNHNY and CDR2 SVGAGI (reference sequence). The CDR3 nucleotides are TGTGCCAGCAGTTACTCGCCCTACGAGCAGTACTTC. This gives the protein CASSYSPYEQYF.

Points on this clonotype: Because the CDR3 is missing its conserved closing phenylalanine or tryptophan, this is likely a read error. This chain connects TRBV7-2 to TRBJ1-1; 7 bases align to TRBD1. The junction had 3 bases not matched to a gene; V was cut back by 2 bases and J by 3 bases. This CDR3 contains 14 residues. Germline values: CDR1 SGHTA, CDR2 FQGNSA. The CDR3 is CASSLNRGDTEAFS. The DNA of the CDR3 is TGTGCCAGCAGCTTAAACAGGGGAGACACTGAAGCTTTCTCT.

Many counts were recorded for this clonotype. V is TRBV6-2 or TRBV6-3 and J is TRBJ1-5, with a possible D match to TRBD1 (5 bases). Germline V gives CDR1 MNHEY, CDR2 SVGEGT. V dropped 10 bases and J dropped 0 bases, with 16 bases sitting between them. The CDR3 consists of 15 residues. CDR3 sequence reads: CANYSRGYSNQPQHF. In DNA form, the CDR3 reads TGTGCCAACTACTCAAGGGGTTATAGCAATCAGCCCCAGCATTTT.

This clonotype was seen just once. This chain links TRBV2 with TRBJ2-3; D is undetermined. The CDR3 has 13 residues. Trimming removed 3 bases from V and 3 bases from J, with 7 bases in between. Germline assignment: CDR1 SNHLY and CDR2 FYNNEI. In DNA, the CDR3 is TGTGCCAGCAGTGACGGCTTGACAGATACGCAGTATTTT. It encodes CASSDGLTDTQYF. Using reference TRBV2 and TRBJ2-3 for the parts outside the CDR3, the full variable domain is EPEVTQTPSHQVTQMGQEVILRCVPISNHLYFYWYRQILGQKVEFLVSFYNNEISEKSEIFDDQFSVERPDGSNFTLKIRSTKLEDSAMYFCASSDGLTDTQYFGPGTRLTVL.

This clonotype was seen more than once but under ten times. The rearrangement uses TRBV5-1 and TRBJ2-5, with TRBD2 as a possible D gene (7 bases). With 4 bases removed from V and 1 base from J, the gap between germline ends came to 17 bases. Germline V gene lookup returns CDR1 SGHRS and CDR2 YFSETQ. This CDR3 has 16 residues. The CDR3 sequence is CASSRGAVRGQETQYF. The CDR3, as DNA: TGCGCCAGCAGCCGGGGGGCAGTCCGGGGCCAAGAGACCCAGTACTTC. The complete variable domain, with remaining parts taken from reference TRBV5-1 and TRBJ2-5, reads KAGVTQTPRYLIKTRGQQVTLSCSPISGHRSVSWYQQTPGQGLQFLFEYFSETQRNKGNFPGRFSGRQFSNSRSEMNVSTLELGDSALYLCASSRGAVRGQETQYFGPGTRLLVL.

This chain joins TRBV4-3 and TRBJ1-2, with D hard to call. Germline CDR1 LGHNA, CDR2 YSLEER. The CDR3 covers 14 residues. The germline V and J ends were trimmed by 1 base and 2 bases, with 8 bases remaining between them. The CDR3 DNA sequence: TGCGCCAGCAGCCAAGTTGGACGGAACTATGGCTACACCTTC. Translation: CASSQVGRNYGYTF.

The chain uses TRBV7-9 and TRBJ1-1, with D unresolved. This CDR3 is 14 amino acids long. CDR1 SEHNR and CDR2 FQNEAQ come from the germline V gene (reference sequence). V was cut by 5 bases and J by 0 bases, with 10 bases left in between. The CDR3 is CASSPLQLNTEAFF. The CDR3 DNA is TGTGCCAGCAGCCCCCTTCAATTGAACACTGAAGCTTTCTTT.

The chain combines TRBV6-5 with TRBJ2-7; 7 positions agree with TRBD2. Germline V gene lookup returns CDR1 MNHEY and CDR2 SVGAGI. The V gene end was trimmed by 2 bases and the J gene end by 2 bases; junction bases not matched to a gene: 6. The CDR3 loop spans 15 amino acids. The CDR3 reads CASSYAASGPYEQYF. In nucleotides, the CDR3 is TGTGCCAGCAGTTACGCGGCTAGCGGACCCTACGAGCAGTACTTC.

The rearrangement links TRBV5-1 to TRBJ1-1; 7 nucleotides match TRBD1. CDR1 and CDR2 (germline): SGHRS, YFSETQ. After removal of 4 bases from V and 0 bases from J, the junction contained 9 bases not matched to a gene. This CDR3 comprises 16 residues. Here the CDR3 DNA reads TGCGCCAGCAGCCAGGGACCCGGGACAGTGAACACTGAAGCTTTCTTT. The encoded protein is CASSQGPGTVNTEAFF.

This clonotype was found a few times. The chain has TRBV3-1 and TRBJ1-2, with D possibly TRBD1 on 6 matching bases. The CDR3 covers 13 residues. V was shortened by 3 bases and J by 6 bases, with 11 bases between the two germline ends. In germline, CDR1 is LGHDT, CDR2 YNNKEL (reference sequence). CDR3 amino acids: CASSQAGEDGYTF. The CDR3 coding sequence is TGTGCCAGCAGCCAGGCAGGGGAGGATGGCTACACCTTC.

This chain links TRBV12-3 or TRBV12-4 with TRBJ1-2; D is unclear. The CDR3 is 15 amino acids. Trimming cost V 4 bases and J 0 bases, with 12 bases left between them. CDR3 coding DNA: TGTGCCAGCAGTTCACGTGGATTAGCTAACTATGGCTACACCTTC. As protein: CASSSRGLANYGYTF.

The rearrangement uses TRBV29-1 and TRBJ1-2, with TRBD1 as a possible D gene (6 bases). The CDR3 loop spans 13 amino acids. CDR1 is SQVTM, CDR2 ANQGSEA, per germline. Trimming took 7 bases from V and 6 from J, leaving 18 bases between them. CDR3 sequence: CSGRDNGVDGYTF. The CDR3 region has the DNA TGCAGCGGCCGGGACAACGGGGTTGATGGCTACACCTTC.

The chain combines TRBV5-1 with TRBJ2-7; D remains ambiguous. CDR3 length equals 14 residues. Between the trimmed V and J ends, which lost 0 bases and 3 bases, there was a span of 10 bases. Germline-derived CDR1 and CDR2 are SGHRS and YFSETQ. The CDR3 loop reads CASSLDPRHYEQYF. The CDR3, as DNA: TGCGCCAGCAGCTTGGACCCACGGCACTACGAGCAGTACTTC.

The V gene is TRBV25-1, the J gene TRBJ2-1; TRBD2 aligns across 8 bases. The CDR3 totals 15 residues. V dropped 5 bases and J dropped 7; count of bases not matched to a gene: 10. Germline V gene data show CDR1 as MGHDK and CDR2 as SYGVNS. In DNA, the CDR3 is TGTGCCAGCAGTCGGGTGACGGGAGGGCCGAATGAGCAGTTCTTC. Amino acids: CASSRVTGGPNEQFF.

The J gene is TRBJ2-5, the V gene TRBV5-1, with D possibly TRBD2 on 5 matching bases. The germline CDR1 and CDR2 sequences are SGHRS and YFSETQ. V dropped 2 bases and J dropped 1 base, with 9 bases sitting between them. The CDR3 is 14 residues long. The CDR3: CASSFIGVQETQYF. Written as DNA, the CDR3 is TGCGCCAGCAGCTTTATCGGGGTCCAAGAGACCCAGTACTTC.

The chain is built from TRBV4-3 and TRBJ1-4; D unresolved. The CDR3 length is 18 residues. Germline CDR1 and CDR2: LGHNA and YSLEER. Trimming took off 0 bases at V and 1 base at J, with 15 bases between the two ends. For the CDR3, the DNA is TGCGCCAGCAGCCAAGACTGGAGCAGGATCTTAACTAATGAAAAACTGTTTTTT. Translating gives CASSQDWSRILTNEKLFF.

This clonotype has ten or more counts. The chain joins TRBV28 to TRBJ1-5, with D perhaps TRBD1 (6 bases). CDR1 is MDHEN and CDR2 is SYDVKM in the germline V gene. There are 19 residues in the CDR3. V gave up 8 bases and J gave up 0 bases, with 26 bases separating them. The CDR3: CASGSRARTAYFSNQPQHF. The CDR3 DNA reads as TGTGCCAGCGGCTCACGTGCGAGGACAGCGTACTTTAGCAATCAGCCCCAGCATTTT.